This TCR beta chain was observed in a study of beta chain features in type 1 diabetes. Study-wide points: Patients with Type 1 diabetes showed moderately but significantly shorter TCRB CDR3s in all four CD4+ subsets. VDJ junctions from type 1 diabetes patients carried fewer insertions and larger deletions.

Of the isolated RNA, all was reverse transcribed, and so the sequenced material was expressed TCRB transcripts. Repertoires were generated with immunoSEQ multiplex PCR, while TCRdb's copy carries only in-frame clones and drops some. The table records hundreds of thousands of clones, roughly an eighth of them present only once. CDR1 is GTSNPN and CDR2 is SVGIG in the germline V gene (reference sequence). V was shortened by 3 bases and J by 9 bases, with 21 bases between the two germline ends. CDR3 length equals 15 residues. This clone was counted a few times. As yet, its antigen is unknown. The sequence was obtained from a man aged 18 to 30 with type 1 diabetes. The chain is built from TRBV30 and TRBJ2-1; no clear D gene. Sequenced: naive CD4+ T cells from blood. The chain's CDR3 is CAWSPGPLLNGEQFF. The CDR3 DNA follows: TGTGCCTGGAGCCCCGGGCCCCTCTTGAATGGTGAGCAGTTCTTC.